This TCR beta chain emerged from a study of tumor-infiltrating lymphocytes in primary liver carcinoma. V lost 4 bases and J lost 13, with 19 bases in between. The V gene's germline CDR1 is SQVTM and CDR2 ANQGSEA. There are 12 residues in the CDR3. A primer in the constant region served to generate TCR beta cDNA from roughly 450 ng of total RNA. Sequencing libraries for TCR beta derived from three nested multiplex PCR rounds that used slightly modified ARM-PCR. Rounds one and two of PCR, each of 10 cycles, were primed with TRBV1-TRBV30 forward primers and a C-beta reverse primer. TCRdb independently ran MiXCR on the multiplex PCR reads; one entry per CDR3 protein. Of about 190,000 distinct CDR3 sequences in the sample, around four fifths were seen once. Both RNA and DNA were isolated together from about 21-30 mg of bulk tissue that had not been sorted. Surgical resection was used to treat these primary liver carcinoma patients.

Input material: tumor tissue from primary liver carcinoma. The receptor comes from a man in his forties with primary liver carcinoma and hepatitis B virus infection. The V gene is TRBV29-1, the J gene TRBJ2-5; D uncertain. The chain's CDR3 is CSVVGSVESPYF. The CDR3 DNA follows: TGCAGCGTTGTCGGCTCCGTGGAATCCCCGTACTTC.